Listed here are 27 T cell receptor beta chains from one sample, sequenced in a study of shared clonotypes between healthy human individuals. Measured with immunoSEQ multiplex PCR; TCRdb has only the in-frame clones, and not every one. This table has about 1,900,000 clones, about 95% appearing once. Naive CD8 populations comprised CD45RO-negative cells positively selected for CCR7, excluding terminally differentiated effector memory CD45RA+ cells. Sequenced: naive CD8+ T cells sorted from blood. Receptors originate from a man aged 18-30 years in good health.

The chain couples TRBV5-6 to TRBJ2-1; 7 nucleotides agree with TRBD2. Germline V gene lookup returns CDR1 SGHDT and CDR2 YYEEEE. The CDR3 covers 16 residues. V dropped 0 bases and J dropped 1; count of bases not matched to a gene: 4. This chain's CDR3 is CASSLVVGGSYNEQFF. Written as DNA, the CDR3 is TGTGCCAGCAGCTTGGTTGTCGGGGGGTCCTACAATGAGCAGTTCTTC.

In the case of this clone: This CDR3 is also generated by other DNA sequences in the sample. CDR3 in DNA: TGTGCCAGCAGTTTACGACAGGGGGGTCAGCCCCAGCATTTT. Protein: CASSLRQGGQPQHF. V gene TRBV27 combines with J gene TRBJ1-5, with 9 bases that match TRBD1. The CDR3 is made up of 14 amino acids. The V gene end was trimmed by 2 bases and the J gene end by 6 bases; junction bases not matched to a gene: 2. Germline V gene sequence: CDR1 MNHEY, CDR2 SMNVEV (reference sequence).

V and J are TRBV5-4 and TRBJ2-5; 8 bases match TRBD2. CDR1 SGHNT and CDR2 YYREEE come from the germline V gene (reference sequence). The CDR3 runs 14 residues. With V trimmed by 6 bases and J by 1 base, 5 bases remained unmatched. In nucleotides, the CDR3 is TGTGCCAGCACACGGGGGGGCCTCCAAGAGACCCAGTACTTC. It yields the protein CASTRGGLQETQYF.

The rearrangement joins TRBV7-5 to TRBJ2-5; TRBD2 is taken as the D call from the table, unchecked against the DNA. TRBV7-5 is flagged as a pseudogene. The CDR3 sequence is 17 residues long. The CDR3 protein is CARSLRASSGAQETQYF. In nucleotides, the CDR3 is TGTGCCAGAAGCCTAAGGGCATCTAGCGGGGCCCAAGAGACCCAGTACTTC.

The chain is built from TRBV7-9 and TRBJ1-1; 8 positions match TRBD1. In germline, CDR1 is SEHNR, CDR2 FQNEAQ (reference sequence). The CDR3 runs 15 residues. J lost 4 bases, V lost 4 bases, and 8 bases had no gene match. The CDR3 protein is CASSWTGISGTEAFF. The CDR3 bases are TGTGCCAGCAGCTGGACAGGGATATCGGGCACTGAAGCTTTCTTT. Using reference TRBV7-9 and TRBJ1-1 for the parts outside the CDR3, the full variable domain is DTGVSQNPRHKITKRGQNVTFRCDPISEHNRLYWYRQTLGQGPEFLTYFQNEAQLEKSRLLSDRFSAERPKGSFSTLEIQRTEQGDSAMYLCASSWTGISGTEAFFGQGTRLTVV.

The rearrangement joins TRBV27 to TRBJ1-6; no clear D. The CDR3 has 15 amino acids. Deletions cut 0 bases from V and 11 bases from J, with 14 bases between. The germline V gene encodes CDR1 MNHEY and CDR2 SMNVEV (reference sequence). CDR3 amino acids: CASSLSSPPGTPLHF. In DNA, the CDR3 is TGTGCCAGCAGTTTATCGAGTCCCCCAGGAACACCCCTCCACTTT.

The chain links TRBV5-6 to TRBJ2-1, with 7 bases matching TRBD2. The ends lost 4 bases at V and 7 bases at J; junction bases unmatched: 11. Germline values: CDR1 SGHDT, CDR2 YYEEEE. The CDR3 extends over 15 amino acids. Here the CDR3 reads CASSPTPGTINEQFF. The CDR3 DNA follows: TGTGCCAGCAGCCCGACTCCCGGGACTATTAATGAGCAGTTCTTC.

This clone was counted between two and nine times. This CDR3 is also generated by other DNA sequences in the sample. The J gene is TRBJ1-5, the V gene TRBV2, with D hard to call. CDR1 is SNHLY, CDR2 FYNNEI, per germline. Trimming removed 1 base at V and 5 bases at J, with 3 bases between. This CDR3 is built from 12 residues. The CDR3 spells CASSEGDQPQHF. DNA of the CDR3: TGTGCCAGCAGTGAAGGTGATCAGCCCCAGCATTTT.

The table lists this clone with a count of one. V is TRBV30 and J is TRBJ2-2; D possibly corresponds to TRBD2 (5 bases). The CDR3 is 13 amino acids. CDR1 is GTSNPN, CDR2 SVGIG, per germline (reference sequence). The V and J ends lost 6 bases and 3 bases respectively, with 11 bases between them. Written as DNA, the CDR3 is TGTGCCTGTGGAAGGGAGTACACCGGGGAGCTGTTTTTT. The encoded protein is CACGREYTGELFF.

V and J are TRBV29-1 and TRBJ2-2; no clear D. This CDR3 region has 13 residues. V lost 7 bases to trimming and J lost 0 bases, with 9 bases between them. Germline V gene sequence: CDR1 SQVTM, CDR2 ANQGSEA. DNA for the CDR3: TGCAGCGGCCGGCCGCCGAACACCGGGGAGCTGTTTTTT. Translation gives CSGRPPNTGELFF.

Worth noting for this clone: The junction does not match germline at one end; this may be a read error. CDR3 DNA: TGTGCCAGCAGCTTATACGGGTCAGTATTC. Protein: CASSLYGSVF. V is TRBV7-2 and J is TRBJ1-2, with D hard to call. This CDR3 comprises 10 residues. Germline values: CDR1 SGHTA, CDR2 FQGNSA.

The V and J genes are TRBV7-9 and TRBJ2-7, with 12 nucleotides matching TRBD2. Germline CDR1 SEHNR, CDR2 FQNEAQ (reference sequence). The V gene end was trimmed by 1 base and the J gene end by 2 bases; junction bases not matched to a gene: 3. The CDR3 covers 16 residues. As DNA, the CDR3 is TGTGCCAGCAGCTTAGGGGGACTAGCGGGTACCTACGAGCAGTACTTC. Amino acid sequence: CASSLGGLAGTYEQYF.

As concerns this clone: Other nucleotide sequences in the sample specify the same CDR3. This chain links TRBV5-1 with TRBJ2-7; 7 bases are shared with TRBD2. V lost 3 bases to trimming and J lost 2 bases; unmatched junction nucleotides: 5. CDR3 length equals 14 residues. The germline CDR1 and CDR2 sequences are SGHRS and YFSETQ. The CDR3 region is CASSSPGLPYEQYF. CDR3 nucleotides: TGCGCCAGCAGCTCGCCGGGACTACCCTACGAGCAGTACTTC.

This clone was counted between two and nine times. V usage is TRBV5-1 and J usage is TRBJ1-1; 9 bases map to TRBD1. Trimming cost V 0 bases and J 5 bases; bases outside gene matches: 5. Germline CDR1 SGHRS, CDR2 YFSETQ. The CDR3 is made up of 15 amino acids. The CDR3 sequence is CASSLAGQGRTEAFF. DNA for the CDR3: TGCGCCAGCAGCTTGGCTGGACAGGGGCGGACTGAAGCTTTCTTT.

V is TRBV19 and J is TRBJ1-1, with a tentative D call TRBD1 (5 bases). The CDR3 has 17 amino acids. V lost 1 base and J 0 bases, leaving 15 bases between the germline ends. Germline V lookup: CDR1 LNHDA, CDR2 SQIVND (reference sequence). The CDR3 DNA reads as TGTGCCAGTAGTATAGGACAGATATTGGGAATGAACACTGAAGCTTTCTTT. This codes for CASSIGQILGMNTEAFF.

The chain carries TRBV6-1 and TRBJ1-1; possible D gene TRBD1, 5 bases. The CDR3 totals 14 residues. Looked up from germline, CDR1 is MNHNS and CDR2 is SASEGT. Trimming took 7 bases from V and 1 from J, leaving 13 bases between them. CDR3 bases: TGTGCCAGCATAGGTGGGACGGCGAACACTGAAGCTTTCTTT. Translation: CASIGGTANTEAFF.

This chain uses TRBV2 with TRBJ1-5, with D perhaps matching TRBD1 (5 bases). Germline V lookup: CDR1 SNHLY, CDR2 FYNNEI. The V gene lost 0 bases and the J gene lost 6 bases, with 12 bases spanning the gap. The CDR3 covers 15 residues. The CDR3 nucleotides read TGTGCCAGCAGTGAAGCGGGGGTAGGTGTTCAGCCCCAGCATTTT. It translates to CASSEAGVGVQPQHF.

The genes are TRBV9 and TRBJ1-3, with no clear D. V was shortened by 3 bases and J by 2 bases, with 12 bases between the two germline ends. Germline CDR1 SGDLS, CDR2 YYNGEE. The CDR3 sequence is 15 residues long. CDR3 loop: CASSGSGITGNTIYF. The CDR3 DNA reads TGTGCCAGCAGCGGGTCGGGGATCACTGGAAACACCATATATTTT. Looking up the rest from reference TRBV9 and TRBJ1-3 gives the full variable domain: DSGVTQTPKHLITATGQRVTLRCSPRSGDLSVYWYQQSLDQGLQFLIQYYNGEERAKGNILERFSAQQFPDLHSELNLSSLELGDSALYFCASSGSGITGNTIYFGEGSWLTVV.

The genes are TRBV7-8 and TRBJ1-2, with D possibly matching TRBD1 (5 bases). The CDR3 is 16 amino acids. Looked up from germline, CDR1 is SGHVS and CDR2 is FQNEAQ. Trimming took 1 base from V and 5 from J, leaving 17 bases between them. The CDR3 nucleotides read TGTGCCAGCAGCTTAGATGGCGACAGAGTTATATATGGCTACACCTTC. It yields the protein CASSLDGDRVIYGYTF.

V is TRBV6-6 and J is TRBJ2-3, with 8 bases lining up with TRBD1. The CDR3 runs 12 residues. The germline V gene encodes CDR1 MNHNY and CDR2 SVGAGI (reference sequence). The ends lost 8 bases at V and 5 bases at J; junction bases unmatched: 3. CDR3 in DNA: TGTGCCAGCGACAGGGGAAGAGATACGCAGTATTTT. Protein: CASDRGRDTQYF.

This rearrangement joins TRBV30 to TRBJ2-3; 11 bases line up with TRBD1. Germline CDR1 reads GTSNPN; CDR2 reads SVGIG (reference sequence). The CDR3 contains 16 residues. V shed 0 bases, J shed 2 bases, and the junction held 4 bases outside the gene matches. In nucleotides, the CDR3 is TGTGCCTGGAGTGTTGGGGGACAGGGGGACACAGATACGCAGTATTTT. This translates into CAWSVGGQGDTDTQYF.

The rearrangement joins TRBV15 to TRBJ1-1, with D uncertain. The germline V and J ends were trimmed by 2 bases and 4 bases, with 11 bases remaining between them. Germline V gives CDR1 LNHNV, CDR2 YYDKDF (reference sequence). This CDR3 has 14 residues. CDR3 nucleotide sequence: TGTGCCACCAGCAGATGGGAAGACGTCACTGAAGCTTTCTTT. Translated, it gives CATSRWEDVTEAFF. Supplemented by reference TRBV15 and TRBJ1-1, the full variable domain reads DAMVIQNPRYQVTQFGKPVTLSCSQTLNHNVMYWYQQKSSQAPKLLFHYYDKDFNNEADTPDNFQSRRPNTSFCFLDIRSPGLGDTAMYLCATSRWEDVTEAFFGQGTRLTVV.

The chain joins TRBV19 to TRBJ1-6; D remains unclear. Trimming cost V 1 base and J 7 bases, with 17 bases left between them. Germline V lookup: CDR1 LNHDA, CDR2 SQIVND (reference sequence). The CDR3 extends over 17 amino acids. CDR3 bases: TGTGCCAGTAGTATAGTGGGCCACGGCTTTTTAAATTCACCCCTCCACTTT. Protein: CASSIVGHGFLNSPLHF.

The V gene is TRBV25-1, the J gene TRBJ2-7; 12 bases are shared with TRBD1. CDR3 length: 15 amino acids. Germline V gene sequence: CDR1 MGHDK, CDR2 SYGVNS. The junction had 8 bases not matched to a gene; V was cut back by 7 bases and J by 4 bases. DNA of the CDR3: TGTGCCAGCACTCCCCCGGGACAGGGGGCTTACGAGCAGTACTTC. Its translation: CASTPPGQGAYEQYF.

The rearrangement links TRBV29-1 to TRBJ1-2, with D possibly matching TRBD1 (6 bases). Trimming took off 2 bases at V and 5 bases at J, with 12 bases between the two ends. CDR3 length equals 13 residues. The germline CDR1 and CDR2 sequences are SQVTM and ANQGSEA. The CDR3 coding sequence is TGCAGCGTTGAACCATCGGACAGTTATGGCTACACCTTC. It encodes CSVEPSDSYGYTF.

The chain's CDR3 is CASSHRGLDEKLFF. The CDR3 nucleotides read TGCGCCAGCAGCCACAGGGGGTTGGATGAAAAACTGTTTTTT. The rearrangement links TRBV4-3 to TRBJ1-4, with 7 bases that match TRBD1. J gave up 6 bases and V 3 bases, and 4 bases lay outside the gene matches. Germline V gene data show CDR1 as LGHNA and CDR2 as YSLEER. This CDR3 is built from 14 residues.

The CDR3 is CASSETGSIYGYTF. The CDR3 DNA reads as TGCGCCAGCAGTGAAACAGGGAGTATCTATGGCTACACCTTC. The V call is TRBV10-2, the J call TRBJ1-2; tentative D call: TRBD1 (6 bases). V gave up 3 bases and J gave up 4 bases, with 12 bases separating them. This CDR3 spans 14 amino acids. CDR1 WSHSY and CDR2 SAAADI come from the germline V gene.